These 7 T cell receptor beta chains originate from one sample sequenced in a study of T-cell memory formation after mild COVID-19. TCRdb reanalysed the 5' RACE reads using MiXCR and keeps one entry per CDR3 protein. The sample consists of under 550,000 distinct CDR3 sequences, roughly 18% of them appearing once. The specimen was PBMCs or a T cell subset sorted from them (not recorded which). These receptors came from a man younger than 35 who had mild COVID-19 (a few samples of this study predate the infection). Cell type and time point are not known.

The chain links TRBV5-1 to TRBJ1-2, with D perhaps matching TRBD1 (5 bases). The CDR3 covers 15 residues. V was cut by 3 bases and J by 0 bases, with 12 bases left in between. CDR1 and CDR2 (germline): SGHRS, YFSETQ. The CDR3 DNA reads as TGCGCCAGCAGCTCCTCGGGCAGGGCTAACTATGGCTACACCTTC. Amino acid sequence: CASSSSGRANYGYTF.

This clonotype was found many times. The chain links TRBV6-5 to TRBJ1-4; the D gene is possibly TRBD1 (5 bases). The V and J ends lost 6 bases and 8 bases respectively, with 7 bases between them. Germline-derived CDR1 and CDR2 are MNHEY and SVGAGI. The CDR3 extends over 11 amino acids. In nucleotides, the CDR3 is TGTGCCAGCAGGGCAGGGGAAAAACTGTTTTTT. It is translated as CASRAGEKLFF.

The sample holds many counts of this clonotype. Written as DNA, the CDR3 is TGTGCCAGCAACAGACTAGGACAGGACTACAATGAGCAGTTCTTC. Encoded protein: CASNRLGQDYNEQFF. The V gene is TRBV9, the J gene TRBJ2-1; TRBD1 is a possible D gene (7 bases). The V gene lost 6 bases and the J gene lost 3 bases, with 16 bases spanning the gap. The CDR3 is made up of 15 amino acids. Germline values: CDR1 SGDLS, CDR2 YYNGEE.

A few counts support this clonotype. The chain joins TRBV24-1 to TRBJ1-5, with D unclear. The CDR3 has 14 amino acids. Per the germline V gene, CDR1 is KGHDR and CDR2 is SFDVKD. Trimming shortened V by 3 bases and J by 7 bases, and 12 bases separated the two germline ends. The DNA for the CDR3 is TGTGCCACCAGTGATGGATACAGCAGCCAGCCCCAGCATTTT. It specifies CATSDGYSSQPQHF.

The V call is TRBV7-9, the J call TRBJ2-3; D is unclear. CDR3 length equals 15 residues. CDR1 and CDR2 (germline): SEHNR, FQNEAQ (reference sequence). Trimming removed 5 bases at V and 1 base at J, with 13 bases between. For the CDR3, the DNA is TGTGCCAGCAGCGCCCGAGCGTGGCGCACAGATACGCAGTATTTT. It codes for CASSARAWRTDTQYF.

This clonotype turned up a few times. The rearrangement joins TRBV5-1 to TRBJ2-2; 7 bases agree with TRBD2. CDR3 length equals 15 residues. Per the germline V gene, CDR1 is SGHRS and CDR2 is YFSETQ. J was trimmed by 3 bases and V by 4 bases; bases with no gene match: 6. The CDR3 bases are TGCGCCAGCAGCCAGCCGGGACTACACACCGGGGAGCTGTTTTTT. As protein: CASSQPGLHTGELFF.

This clonotype was recorded a few times. The J gene is TRBJ2-7, the V gene TRBV27, with unresolved D. The CDR3 is 14 residues long. Germline V gene lookup returns CDR1 MNHEY and CDR2 SMNVEV (reference sequence). The germline V and J ends were trimmed by 0 bases and 4 bases, with 10 bases remaining between them. This CDR3 reads CASSLSSDSYEQYF. Here the CDR3 DNA reads TGTGCCAGCAGTTTATCATCAGACTCATACGAGCAGTACTTC.